The 27 T cell receptor beta chains below all came from one sample that was sequenced in a study of blood T cell repertoires in COVID-19. Method: immunoSEQ multiplex PCR; TCRdb's copy keeps in-frame clones and lacks some. Among tens of thousands of clones listed, about 90% were seen once. Sequencing input: peripheral blood. The receptors here all came from a human donor in a cohort sampled during active COVID-19.

J is TRBJ2-1 and V is TRBV2, with D possibly being TRBD2 (6 bases). CDR1 SNHLY and CDR2 FYNNEI come from the germline V gene. This CDR3 spans 13 amino acids. V was pared by 6 bases and J by 14 bases, with 20 bases between. The CDR3 DNA reads as TGTGCCAGCAGCGGAGGTGGGGGACTGGATGAGTTCTTC. Amino acids: CASSGGGGLDEFF.

This clone showed up just once. The chain joins TRBV19 to TRBJ1-2; TRBD1 agrees at 8 bases. The junction had 12 bases not matched to a gene; V was cut back by 4 bases and J by 8 bases. Germline values: CDR1 LNHDA, CDR2 SQIVND (reference sequence). This CDR3 region has 15 residues. CDR3 protein: CASSSGQGALWGYTF. The CDR3 nucleotides read TGTGCCAGTAGTAGCGGACAGGGTGCACTTTGGGGCTACACCTTC.

The rearrangement uses TRBV27 and TRBJ2-7; TRBD1 agrees at 11 bases. The CDR3 totals 15 residues. CDR1 is MNHEY and CDR2 is SMNVEV in the germline V gene (reference sequence). V was clipped by 6 bases and J by 2 bases; unmatched bases: 6. As DNA, the CDR3 is TGTGCCAGCAGGGAACCGGGACAGGGGGCCTACGAGCAGTACTTC. Translating gives CASREPGQGAYEQYF.

V usage is TRBV5-1 and J usage is TRBJ1-1, with D tentatively TRBD1 (6 bases). Germline values: CDR1 SGHRS, CDR2 YFSETQ. CDR3 length equals 14 residues. Trimming shortened V by 5 bases and J by 4 bases, and 15 bases separated the two germline ends. The CDR3 DNA reads TGCGCCAGCAGAGACGAAAGGGGGGGCACTGAAGCTTTCTTT. Protein: CASRDERGGTEAFF.

The chain uses TRBV11-2 and TRBJ2-7; D may be TRBD1 (5 bases). Trimming removed 5 bases from V and 6 bases from J, with 8 bases in between. CDR3 size: 11 residues. Germline CDR1 SGHAT, CDR2 FQNNGV. The CDR3 reads CASSQGPEQYF. DNA of the CDR3: TGTGCCAGCAGCCAGGGTCCCGAGCAGTACTTC.

The chain couples TRBV5-1 to TRBJ2-7; 10 nucleotides agree with TRBD2. Germline assignment: CDR1 SGHRS and CDR2 YFSETQ. The CDR3 is made up of 14 amino acids. V trimming: 3 bases; J trimming: 4 bases; junction bases outside the gene matches: 4. The CDR3 is CASSSSGRVYEQYF. DNA for the CDR3: TGCGCCAGCAGCTCCAGCGGGAGGGTATACGAGCAGTACTTC.

The chain links TRBV15 to TRBJ2-2; D is undetermined. V gave up 1 base and J gave up 6 bases, with 6 bases separating them. Germline V CDR1 and CDR2: LNHNV, YYDKDF (reference sequence). The CDR3 is made up of 13 amino acids. The CDR3 DNA follows: TGTGCCACCAGCAGAGGCGTGGCCGGGGAGCTGTTTTTT. Translation gives CATSRGVAGELFF.

This clone was picked up one time. The chain recombines TRBV28 with TRBJ1-1; no definite D call. V was trimmed by 3 bases and J by 4 bases, leaving 9 bases between them. The CDR3 is made up of 13 amino acids. From germline, CDR1 is MDHEN and CDR2 SYDVKM. The CDR3, as DNA: TGTGCCAGCAGTTTGCCAGGAGGCACTGAAGCTTTCTTT. It yields the protein CASSLPGGTEAFF. Combining the CDR3 with reference TRBV28 and TRBJ1-1 gives the whole variable domain DVKVTQSSRYLVKRTGEKVFLECVQDMDHENMFWYRQDPGLGLRLIYFSYDVKMKEKGDIPEGYSVSREKKERFSLILESASTNQTSMYLCASSLPGGTEAFFGQGTRLTVV.

V and J are TRBV7-2 and TRBJ2-1, with TRBD2 matching over 11 bases. Unmatched junction bases numbered 3, after V lost 4 bases and J lost 4 bases. The CDR3 extends over 15 amino acids. Germline values: CDR1 SGHTA, CDR2 FQGNSA. The CDR3 sequence is CASSSGLAAYNEQFF. The CDR3 region has the DNA TGTGCCAGCAGCTCGGGACTAGCGGCATACAATGAGCAGTTCTTC. Drawing the rest from reference TRBV7-2 and TRBJ2-1, the complete variable domain is GAGVSQSPSNKVTEKGKDVELRCDPISGHTALYWYRQSLGQGLEFLIYFQGNSAPDKSGLPSDRFSAERTGGSVSTLTIQRTQQEDSAVYLCASSSGLAAYNEQFFGPGTRLTVL.

This CDR3 reads CASSVERDRDYNEQFF. The CDR3 DNA is TGTGCCAGCAGCGTCGAACGGGACAGGGATTACAATGAGCAGTTCTTC. The chain uses TRBV5-8 and TRBJ2-1; the match to TRBD1 covers 9 bases. The CDR3 length is 16 residues. From germline, CDR1 is SGHTS and CDR2 YDEGEE. The ends lost 4 bases at V and 4 bases at J; junction bases unmatched: 9.

The genes are TRBV7-8 and TRBJ2-1, with TRBD2 identical over 9 bases. CDR3 length: 15 amino acids. Germline V gene lookup returns CDR1 SGHVS and CDR2 FQNEAQ. V lost 5 bases to trimming and J lost 4 bases; unmatched junction nucleotides: 6. Here the CDR3 reads CASSLSGRVYNEQFF. The CDR3 bases are TGTGCCAGCAGCCTTAGCGGGAGAGTTTACAATGAGCAGTTCTTC.

This clone was observed once. The chain carries TRBV5-4 and TRBJ2-3; D is possibly TRBD2 (6 bases). This CDR3 contains 17 residues. Trimming took off 3 bases at V and 0 bases at J, with 17 bases between the two ends. The V gene's germline CDR1 is SGHNT and CDR2 YYREEE (reference sequence). CDR3: CASSWGVAATSTDTQYF. Here the CDR3 DNA reads TGTGCCAGCAGCTGGGGGGTAGCGGCAACTAGCACAGATACGCAGTATTTT.

The rearrangement joins TRBV19 to TRBJ1-4; D perhaps matches TRBD1 (5 bases). CDR3 size: 16 residues. Germline loops: CDR1 LNHDA, CDR2 SQIVND (reference sequence). V was clipped by 5 bases and J by 8 bases, with 21 bases between them. The DNA for the CDR3 is TGTGCCAGTAGTCGACCCCGAGAGGGAGGGGTCGAAAAACTGTTTTTT. Translated: CASSRPREGGVEKLFF.

The V and J genes are TRBV6-6 and TRBJ2-7, with a weak D call TRBD2 (7 bases). Trimming cost V 4 bases and J 3 bases, with 16 bases left between them. The CDR3 totals 15 residues. CDR1 and CDR2 from the germline V gene are MNHNY and SVGAGI (reference sequence). CDR3 residues: CASSSLGGPDYEQYF. As DNA, the CDR3 is TGTGCCAGCAGTTCCCTGGGGGGGCCAGACTACGAGCAGTACTTC.

For the CDR3, the DNA is TGTGCCAACGAAGGTACTAAGAGGGGGCAGGGCACTGAAGCTTTCTTT. This codes for CANEGTKRGQGTEAFF. The chain combines TRBV11-3 with TRBJ1-1; 7 bases match TRBD1. The ends lost 10 bases at V and 4 bases at J; junction bases unmatched: 18. This CDR3 comprises 16 residues. The germline CDR1 and CDR2 sequences are SGHNT and YENEEA.

V gene TRBV12-3 or TRBV12-4 combines with J gene TRBJ1-1; D ambiguous. CDR3 length: 11 residues. Trimming cost V 5 bases and J 7 bases, with 8 bases left between them. The CDR3 DNA reads TGTGCCAGCAGTCAGAATTTTGAAGCTTTCTTT. Its protein is CASSQNFEAFF.

The chain is built from TRBV11-2 and TRBJ2-5; perhaps TRBD2 as D (6 bases). CDR1 is SGHAT, CDR2 FQNNGV, per germline. The CDR3 runs 11 residues. The ends were cut back, 5 bases at V and 5 bases at J, with 6 bases in the middle. This CDR3 is CASSRGETQYF. The CDR3 DNA reads as TGTGCCAGCAGCCGGGGGGAGACCCAGTACTTC.

V gene TRBV5-1 combines with J gene TRBJ2-7; 9 bases fit TRBD1. The V gene end was trimmed by 4 bases and the J gene end by 0 bases; junction bases not matched to a gene: 5. CDR1 and CDR2 (germline): SGHRS, YFSETQ. There are 15 residues in the CDR3. The CDR3 here is CASSVTGGFSYEQYF. The CDR3 DNA reads as TGCGCCAGCAGCGTCACAGGGGGCTTCTCCTACGAGCAGTACTTC. The full variable domain, its missing parts supplied by reference TRBV5-1 and TRBJ2-7, is KAGVTQTPRYLIKTRGQQVTLSCSPISGHRSVSWYQQTPGQGLQFLFEYFSETQRNKGNFPGRFSGRQFSNSRSEMNVSTLELGDSALYLCASSVTGGFSYEQYFGPGTRLTVT.

The rearrangement joins TRBV28 to TRBJ1-2; D is perhaps TRBD1 (6 bases). The length of the CDR3 is 14 residues. The germline V gene encodes CDR1 MDHEN and CDR2 SYDVKM. Trimming removed 3 bases from V and 4 bases from J, with 12 bases in between. CDR3 amino acids: CASSFTGTGYGYTF. In DNA, the CDR3 is TGTGCCAGCAGTTTTACAGGGACCGGCTATGGCTACACCTTC.

V is TRBV25-1 and J is TRBJ2-5; TRBD2 matches 13 bases. Per germline, CDR1 MGHDK and CDR2 SYGVNS. Trimming took 8 bases from V and 5 from J; bases not matched to a gene: 11. The CDR3 runs 16 residues. CDR3 amino acids: CASRGGTSGITETQYF. CDR3 coding DNA: TGTGCCAGCCGCGGGGGGACTAGCGGGATTACGGAGACCCAGTACTTC.

CDR3 amino acids: CSVDRGLNTGELFF. The DNA for the CDR3 is TGCAGCGTCGACAGGGGGCTTAACACCGGGGAGCTGTTTTTT. The rearrangement uses TRBV29-1 and TRBJ2-2; the match to TRBD1 covers 10 bases. The CDR3 extends over 14 amino acids. Trimming took 6 bases from V and 2 from J; bases not matched to a gene: 3. Looked up from germline, CDR1 is SQVTM and CDR2 is ANQGSEA.

The chain has TRBV9 and TRBJ1-6, with D maybe TRBD1 (6 bases). This CDR3 contains 14 residues. Looked up from germline, CDR1 is SGDLS and CDR2 is YYNGEE. Trimming removed 0 bases from V and 10 bases from J, with 11 bases in between. The CDR3 sequence is CASSVGGGGSPLHF. The CDR3 DNA is TGTGCCAGCAGCGTAGGAGGGGGTGGATCACCCCTCCACTTT. Together with reference TRBV9 and TRBJ1-6, the CDR3 gives the full variable domain: DSGVTQTPKHLITATGQRVTLRCSPRSGDLSVYWYQQSLDQGLQFLIQYYNGEERAKGNILERFSAQQFPDLHSELNLSSLELGDSALYFCASSVGGGGSPLHFGNGTRLTVT.

This clone showed up just a few times. This chain links TRBV11-2 with TRBJ2-7; TRBD2 agrees at 8 bases. The trim removed 5 bases at V and 3 bases at J, leaving 12 bases unmatched. This CDR3 is built from 16 residues. CDR1 is SGHAT and CDR2 is FQNNGV in the germline V gene. The CDR3 region is CASSKPGLGHGYEQYF. The DNA of the CDR3 is TGTGCCAGCAGCAAACCGGGACTAGGTCATGGCTACGAGCAGTACTTC.

The chain combines TRBV5-1 with TRBJ2-7, with no clear D. Trimming removed 4 bases from V and 4 bases from J, with 9 bases in between. The CDR3 consists of 12 residues. Germline loops: CDR1 SGHRS, CDR2 YFSETQ. CDR3 protein: CASSVTQYEQYF. CDR3 bases: TGCGCCAGCAGCGTCACCCAGTACGAGCAGTACTTC.

The CDR3 reads CASSLLTYNEQFF. The CDR3, as DNA: TGTGCCAGCAGTTTATTGACTTACAATGAGCAGTTCTTC. The V gene is TRBV12-3 or TRBV12-4, the J gene TRBJ2-1; D ambiguous. Trimming pared 2 bases from V and 4 bases from J, leaving 6 bases between. The CDR3 has 13 residues.

The count of this clone is one. The CDR3 sequence: CAISESAGGPGYNEQFF. In DNA, the CDR3 is TGTGCCATCAGTGAGTCAGCGGGAGGCCCTGGATACAATGAGCAGTTCTTC. V is TRBV10-3 and J is TRBJ2-1, with 9 nucleotides matching TRBD2. Germline CDR1 and CDR2: ENHRY and SYGVKD. The V gene end was trimmed by 0 bases and the J gene end by 4 bases; junction bases not matched to a gene: 7. The CDR3 has 17 residues.

The J gene is TRBJ2-7, the V gene TRBV6-5; TRBD2 aligns across 9 bases. With V trimmed by 6 bases and J by 2 bases, 5 bases remained unmatched. The V gene's germline CDR1 is MNHEY and CDR2 SVGAGI. This CDR3 has 14 residues. The CDR3 loop is CASRVAGDPYEQYF. The CDR3 coding sequence is TGTGCCAGCAGAGTAGCGGGAGACCCCTACGAGCAGTACTTC.